The source of this TCR beta chain is a study of T cells in localized non-small cell lung cancer. Germline V gene lookup returns CDR1 MGHRA and CDR2 YSYEKL. The CDR3 spans 15 residues. Trimming removed 0 bases from V and 8 bases from J, with 13 bases in between. This clone was observed a handful of times. Assay used: immunoSEQ multiplex PCR; TCRdb lists only in-frame clones, some missing. This table has about 1,300 clones, around 30% appearing once. Here the sequenced sample was lung tumor tissue, taken before any cancer treatment. The sequence came from a male donor aged 60 or over with stage II squamous cell lung carcinoma. V usage is TRBV4-1 and J usage is TRBJ1-4; no clear D gene. The CDR3 coding sequence is TGCGCCAGCAGCCAAGAGTTACTGAGGCCCGAAAAACTGTTTTTT. Protein product: CASSQELLRPEKLFF.